Detailed here is one T cell receptor beta chain. Its target is not known. Sequencing used immunoSEQ multiplex PCR; TCRdb keeps in-frame clones, though not all of them. This sample carries about 8,000 clones, about 94% of them seen once, and the ten largest clones take 1.3%. The data belong to a study of T cell clonotyping in hematopoietic cell transplantation. Regarding the study as a whole: Pathologically expanded recipient clonotypes increased progressively from day 30 to day 180 as diversity fell. Higher Inverse Simpson Index values in graft donor and pretransplant recipient predicted broader posttransplant TCR diversity. Few recipient clonotypes overlapped donors; over 97% were de novo at given depth.

The CDR3 extends over 16 amino acids. V was pared by 7 bases and J by 3 bases, with 10 bases of the junction left unmatched. Looked up from germline, CDR1 is MDHEN and CDR2 is SYDVKM. The source of this sequence is a male patient aged 55 to 70 who had an allogeneic stem cell transplant from an unrelated donor, so T cells may come from the graft donor. Some clones in this sample may be carry-over from other donors' samples. The chain is built from TRBV28 and TRBJ2-7, with 12 bases aligning to TRBD1. The material sequenced was peripheral blood mononuclear cells, taken 30 days after allogeneic stem cell transplant. In DNA, the CDR3 is TGTGCCAGCACCCCGCGGGACAGGGGGCGCGTCTACGAGCAGTACTTC. It is translated as CASTPRDRGRVYEQYF.